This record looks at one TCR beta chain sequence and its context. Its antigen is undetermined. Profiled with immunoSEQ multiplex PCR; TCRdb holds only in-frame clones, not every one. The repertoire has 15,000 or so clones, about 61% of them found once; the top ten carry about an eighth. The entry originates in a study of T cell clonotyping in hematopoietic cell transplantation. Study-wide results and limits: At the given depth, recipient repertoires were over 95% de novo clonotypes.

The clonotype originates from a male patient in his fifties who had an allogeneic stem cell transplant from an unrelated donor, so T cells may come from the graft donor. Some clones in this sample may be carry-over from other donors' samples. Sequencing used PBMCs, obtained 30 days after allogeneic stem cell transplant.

The CDR3 DNA reads TGTGCCAGCACAAGTCTAACGCGGGGACAACAGTACTTC. Protein sequence: CASTSLTRGQQYF. This chain links TRBV27 with TRBJ2-4, with D perhaps assigned TRBD1 or TRBD2 (6 bases each). This CDR3 is 13 amino acids long. Trimming cost V 7 bases and J 13 bases, with 20 bases left between them. Germline lookup yields CDR1 MNHEY and CDR2 SMNVEV (reference sequence).